This record covers a single T cell receptor beta chain. Its target is unknown. Using immunoSEQ multiplex PCR, the repertoire was profiled, and TCRdb retains in-frame clones only, with some absent. The table has 140,000 to 150,000 clones, around 89% seen once; the top ten hold roughly 1.5%. These data belong to a study of T cell responses to AZD1222 COVID-19 vaccine. In the study overall: Analyses pooled second doses at about 4 or about 12 weeks.

Study-level findings and limits: Clonal diversity may have been underestimated, and the donors were mostly white British, with more females than males. Elevations in Spike-specific TCR breadth and depth followed administration of two AZD1222 doses.

The starting material was peripheral blood, obtained on day 0 of AZD1222 vaccination. The receptor comes from an adult in good health.

CDR3 bases: TGTGCCACCAGCAGAGAGCTTGGGTGGTATGGCTACACCTTC. Translation gives CATSRELGWYGYTF. This rearrangement joins TRBV15 to TRBJ1-2; D not certain. Germline CDR1 and CDR2: LNHNV and YYDKDF (reference sequence). This CDR3 has 14 residues. The V end lost 0 bases, the J end lost 5 bases, and 10 bases lay between the germline ends.